This TCR beta chain was sequenced in a study of cytomegalovirus exposure and HLA in healthy donors. These donors, healthy bone marrow donors, were studied. This clone appeared a few times. Its antigen is unknown. In germline, CDR1 is SNHLY, CDR2 FYNNEI. This CDR3 is 15 amino acids long. Trimming removed 8 bases from V and 2 bases from J; junction bases left unmatched: 9. Study observations and caveats: In a later analysis, across HLA loci, associated TCR counts were highest for DRB1, lowest for HLA-C.

PCR primers comprised 60 Vbeta and 13 Jbeta primers. TCRdb's table, derived via immunoSEQ multiplex PCR, lists solely in-frame clones and lacks some. The table shows under 200,000 clones, with around three quarters occurring only once. The sequence was obtained from a woman between 50 and 59 years old in good health and CMV-seronegative. The chain is built from TRBV2 and TRBJ1-5; TRBD1 matches at 7 bases. Input material: PBMCs. The CDR3 sequence is CASGGRDRGNQPQHF. The CDR3 DNA reads as TGTGCCAGCGGGGGTAGAGACAGGGGCAATCAGCCCCAGCATTTT.